This TCR beta chain is from a study of T cells in Graves' hyperthyroidism and ophthalmopathy. General study findings and limits: The model predicted ophthalmopathy a median approximately 6 months before onset. Appearing also in blood were most of the thyroid clonotypes expanded above 0.001.

Uncontrolled infection, other autoimmune disease, pregnancy or lactation led to exclusion. Fresh peripheral blood, more than 8 ml of it, supplied the PBMCs. Amplification yielded TCR beta CDR3 regions, with RNA transcripts as the source. The HTBI set primed first-round TCR CDR3 RT-PCR. One entry per CDR3 protein, called by TCRdb with MiXCR from the multiplex PCR reads. Of about 350,000 distinct CDR3 sequences detected, about 19% appear once; the ten largest clones hold 3% to 4%. This CDR3 has 14 residues. CDR1 and CDR2 from the germline V gene are PRHDT and FYEKMQ (reference sequence). The V and J ends lost 1 base and 3 bases respectively, with 10 bases between them. Many counts were recorded for this clonotype. No antigen is known for it.

The sequencing sample was made of blood. The chain links TRBV13 to TRBJ2-7; TRBD1 is a possible D gene (6 bases). The sequence came from a woman between 18 and 30 years old with Graves' hyperthyroidism. The CDR3, as DNA: TGTGCCAGCAGCTTAGAGGGCAGGGGCTACGAGCAGTACTTC. It translates to CASSLEGRGYEQYF. Based on the CDR3 plus reference TRBV13 and TRBJ2-7, the full variable domain is AAGVIQSPRHLIKEKRETATLKCYPIPRHDTVYWYQQGPGQDPQFLISFYEKMQSDKGSIPDRFSAQQFSDYHSELNMSSLELGDSALYFCASSLEGRGYEQYFGPGTRLTVT.